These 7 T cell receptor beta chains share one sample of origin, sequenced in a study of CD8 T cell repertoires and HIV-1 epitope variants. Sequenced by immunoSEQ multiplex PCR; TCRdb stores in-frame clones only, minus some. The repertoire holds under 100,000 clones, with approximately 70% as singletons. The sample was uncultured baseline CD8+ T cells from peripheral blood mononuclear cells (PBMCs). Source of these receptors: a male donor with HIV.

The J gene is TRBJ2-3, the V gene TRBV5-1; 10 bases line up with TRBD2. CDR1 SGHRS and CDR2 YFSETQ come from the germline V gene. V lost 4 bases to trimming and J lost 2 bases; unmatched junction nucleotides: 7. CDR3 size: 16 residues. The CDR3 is CASSGGTSANTDTQYF. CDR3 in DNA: TGCGCCAGCAGCGGGGGGACTAGCGCTAACACAGATACGCAGTATTTT.

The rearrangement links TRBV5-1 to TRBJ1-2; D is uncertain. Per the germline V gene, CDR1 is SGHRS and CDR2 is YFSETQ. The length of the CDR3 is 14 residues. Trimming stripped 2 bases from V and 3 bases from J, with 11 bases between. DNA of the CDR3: TGCGCCAGCAGCTTCAGGTTGGGTGACTATGGCTACACCTTC. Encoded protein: CASSFRLGDYGYTF.

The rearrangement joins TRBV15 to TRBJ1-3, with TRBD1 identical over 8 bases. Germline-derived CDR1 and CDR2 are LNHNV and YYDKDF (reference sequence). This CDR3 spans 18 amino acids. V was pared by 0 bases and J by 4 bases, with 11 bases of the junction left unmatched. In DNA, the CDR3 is TGTGCCACCAGCAGAGATCTCCGGACAGGGCCATCGGGAAACACCATATATTTT. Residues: CATSRDLRTGPSGNTIYF.

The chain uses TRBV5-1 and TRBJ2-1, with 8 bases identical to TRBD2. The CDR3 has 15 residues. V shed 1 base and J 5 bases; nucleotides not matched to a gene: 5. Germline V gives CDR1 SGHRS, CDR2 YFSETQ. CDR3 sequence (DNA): TGCGCCAGCAGCTTGAGAAGCGGGAGTGACAATGAGCAGTTCTTC. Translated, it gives CASSLRSGSDNEQFF.

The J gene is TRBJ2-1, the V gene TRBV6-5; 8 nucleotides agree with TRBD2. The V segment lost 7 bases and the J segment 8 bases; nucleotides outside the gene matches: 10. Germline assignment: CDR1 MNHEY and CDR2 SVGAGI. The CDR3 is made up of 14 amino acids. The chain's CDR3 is CASIGTLAGYEQFF. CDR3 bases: TGTGCCAGCATAGGGACGCTAGCGGGTTATGAGCAGTTCTTC.

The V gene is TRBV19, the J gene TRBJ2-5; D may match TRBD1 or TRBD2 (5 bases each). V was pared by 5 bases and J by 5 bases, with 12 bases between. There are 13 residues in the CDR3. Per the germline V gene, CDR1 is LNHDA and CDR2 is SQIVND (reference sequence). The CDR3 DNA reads TGTGCCAGTAGTCCAGGGACGGGGGAGACCCAGTACTTC. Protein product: CASSPGTGETQYF.

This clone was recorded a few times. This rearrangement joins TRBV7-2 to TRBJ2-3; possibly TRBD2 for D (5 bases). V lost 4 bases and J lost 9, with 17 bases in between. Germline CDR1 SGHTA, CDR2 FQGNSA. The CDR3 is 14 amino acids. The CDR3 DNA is TGTGCCAGCAGCTCGGACTCCTCAGTACACACGCAGTATTTT. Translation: CASSSDSSVHTQYF. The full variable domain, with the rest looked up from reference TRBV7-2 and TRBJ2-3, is GAGVSQSPSNKVTEKGKDVELRCDPISGHTALYWYRQSLGQGLEFLIYFQGNSAPDKSGLPSDRFSAERTGGSVSTLTIQRTQQEDSAVYLCASSSDSSVHTQYFGPGTRLTVL.